This T cell receptor beta chain was captured by sequencing in a study of blood T cell repertoires in COVID-19. Whole-study context: The United States, Italy and Spain were the sources of the acute and convalescent COVID-19 samples. PBMCs, B-cell-depleted T cells, or T cells were the source of the cDNA or gDNA that made up the material.

The authors' processing: Reference gene primer amplification gave estimated nucleated cell counts. The method was immunoSEQ multiplex PCR; TCRdb's version includes in-frame clones alone and lacks a portion of them. The V and J calls and the clone size are those of that table, but D and trimming were determined from the DNA. The table has about 39,000 clones, approximately 85% seen once; the top ten hold over 20%. V trimming: 7 bases; J trimming: 2 bases; junction bases outside the gene matches: 6. CDR1 is MNHNS, CDR2 SASEGT, per germline. The CDR3 totals 15 residues. The TCR originated in a man aged 70-80 years with acute or convalescent COVID-19. The sequencing sample was made of peripheral blood. The V call is TRBV6-1, the J call TRBJ1-5, with 9 bases fitting TRBD1. In DNA form, the CDR3 reads TGTGCCAGCACCTTACAGGGGGCTGGCAATCAGCCCCAGCATTTT. The encoded protein is CASTLQGAGNQPQHF.